Below are 5 T cell receptor beta chains sequenced from a single sample in a study of blood T cell repertoires in COVID-19. This table comes from immunoSEQ multiplex PCR, and its TCRdb copy is limited to in-frame clones, with some not included. This sample has approximately 200,000 clones, with around 87% found just once. The source material was PBMCs or T cells enriched from blood (not recorded which). The source of these receptors is a young woman in a cohort exposed to, infected with or recovered from COVID-19 (not recorded which).

The V and J genes are TRBV19 and TRBJ1-2; TRBD1 aligns across 12 bases. The CDR3 contains 16 residues. Germline loops: CDR1 LNHDA, CDR2 SQIVND (reference sequence). Losses at the gene ends were 5 bases for V and 4 bases for J; bases not matched to a gene: 8. As DNA, the CDR3 is TGTGCCAGTAGTGTAAGGGACAGGGGGCGGTTCTATGGCTACACCTTC. Translated, it gives CASSVRDRGRFYGYTF.

The chain combines TRBV4-1 with TRBJ2-1; maybe TRBD1 (6 bases). CDR3 length: 16 residues. Per the germline V gene, CDR1 is MGHRA and CDR2 is YSYEKL. The ends were cut back, 2 bases at V and 2 bases at J, with 13 bases in the middle. The CDR3 DNA follows: TGCGCCAGCAGCCAACTTTCAGGGGTCGCCTACAATGAGCAGTTCTTC. It yields the protein CASSQLSGVAYNEQFF.

The chain joins TRBV3-1 (or the pseudogene TRBV3-2) to TRBJ2-3; weak D call: TRBD1 (6 bases). Trimming removed 0 bases at V and 6 bases at J, with 13 bases between. The CDR3 is made up of 15 amino acids. Per germline, CDR1 LGHDT and CDR2 YNNKEL (reference sequence). CDR3 sequence (DNA): TGTGCCAGCAGCCAAGACCACAGGGATGCGGATACGCAGTATTTT. This sequence encodes CASSQDHRDADTQYF.

The chain links TRBV5-1 to TRBJ1-5; no clear D gene. V lost 2 bases and J 2 bases, leaving 11 bases between the germline ends. The CDR3 loop spans 15 amino acids. The V gene's germline CDR1 is SGHRS and CDR2 YFSETQ. The CDR3 DNA reads as TGCGCCAGCAGCTTCGACATGTCGGGCAATCAGCCCCAGCATTTT. Protein sequence: CASSFDMSGNQPQHF.

This chain connects TRBV28 to TRBJ1-2; D not certain. This CDR3 region has 17 residues. The germline V gene has CDR1 MDHEN and CDR2 SYDVKM. The V end lost 3 bases, the J end lost 1 base, and 18 bases lay between the germline ends. The CDR3 spells CASSLIDTTYDNYGYTF. The CDR3 DNA reads TGTGCCAGCAGTTTGATTGACACAACCTACGATAACTATGGCTACACCTTC.